These 27 T cell receptor beta chains were sequenced from one sample in a study of breast tumors, draining lymph nodes, adjacent tissues. Using its own MiXCR run on the multiplex PCR reads, TCRdb lists one record per CDR3 protein. The repertoire holds 14,000 to 15,000 distinct CDR3 sequences, with 47% as singletons. Sequenced: tumor-adjacent breast tissue. These receptors were taken from a female donor with breast cancer. Some clones in this sample may be carry-over from other donors' samples.

The chain combines TRBV5-1 with TRBJ1-6; D is unclear. The CDR3 totals 16 residues. Germline values: CDR1 SGHRS, CDR2 YFSETQ. With 1 base removed from V and 0 bases from J, the gap between germline ends came to 8 bases. DNA for the CDR3: TGCGCCAGCAGCTTGAGAGCTTCCTCCTATAATTCACCCCTCCACTTT. It specifies CASSLRASSYNSPLHF.

V and J are TRBV7-2 and TRBJ1-2; 7 nucleotides match TRBD1. The germline gives CDR1 SGHTA, CDR2 FQGNSA. CDR3 length: 14 residues. Losses at the gene ends were 1 base for V and 8 bases for J; bases not matched to a gene: 7. DNA for the CDR3: TGTGCCAGCAGCTTAGGGCGACAGGGTGGAGGCTACACCTTC. It yields the protein CASSLGRQGGGYTF.

The V gene is TRBV5-1, the J gene TRBJ2-7; D uncertain. V lost 1 base, J lost 2 bases, and 7 bases lay in between. CDR1 and CDR2 from the germline V gene are SGHRS and YFSETQ. CDR3 length: 13 amino acids. The CDR3 coding sequence is TGCGCCAGCAGCTTGCCGGAAACCTACGAGCAGTACTTC. This translates into CASSLPETYEQYF.

In its sample, this clonotype was seen many times. The V call is TRBV27, the J call TRBJ2-3; D is possibly TRBD2 (5 bases). CDR1 and CDR2 (germline): MNHEY, SMNVEV (reference sequence). V lost 7 bases to trimming and J lost 6 bases, with 11 bases between them. This CDR3 has 12 amino acids. For the CDR3, the DNA is TGTGCCAGCACTCGAGGGCTGGATACGCAGTATTTT. Protein: CASTRGLDTQYF.

The chain joins TRBV11-2 to TRBJ2-3, with a tentative D call TRBD2 (7 bases). Germline loops: CDR1 SGHAT, CDR2 FQNNGV. With 8 bases removed from V and 4 bases from J, the gap between germline ends came to 19 bases. The CDR3 covers 15 residues. As DNA, the CDR3 is TGTGCCAGCGGGGGGGCGGGCTCTGGGGCAGATACGCAGTATTTT. This sequence encodes CASGGAGSGADTQYF.

This clonotype occurred once. This rearrangement joins TRBV19 to TRBJ1-6; no clear D gene. Germline V gene data show CDR1 as LNHDA and CDR2 as SQIVND (reference sequence). Between the trimmed V and J ends, which lost 6 bases and 6 bases, there was a span of 18 bases. The CDR3 sequence is 16 residues long. CDR3 DNA sequence: TGTGCCAGTAGCAATTATCGGTTCGGCTTTAATTCACCCCTCCACTTT. Protein: CASSNYRFGFNSPLHF.

This clonotype occurred once. The gene calls are TRBV30 and TRBJ2-3, with D unclear. The germline V gene has CDR1 GTSNPN and CDR2 SVGIG (reference sequence). The CDR3 contains 12 residues. V lost 2 bases to trimming and J lost 10 bases, with 13 bases between them. CDR3 residues: CAWSLPGRPQYF. CDR3 sequence (DNA): TGTGCCTGGAGTCTACCAGGTAGGCCGCAGTATTTT. The whole variable domain, filled in from reference TRBV30 and TRBJ2-3, reads SQTIHQWPATLVQPVGSPLSLECTVEGTSNPNLYWYRQAAGRGLQLLFYSVGIGQISSEVPQNLSASRPQDRQFILSSKKLLLSDSGFYLCAWSLPGRPQYFGPGTRLTVL.

CDR3 coding DNA: TGTGCCAGCAGCCCAGGCCCAGACAGGCTATGGGGTACCGGTTACACCTTC. Translating gives CASSPGPDRLWGTGYTF. The chain recombines TRBV9 with TRBJ1-2; tentatively, D is TRBD1 (6 bases). Trimming took 4 bases from V and 11 from J, leaving 30 bases between them. CDR3 length: 17 amino acids. Germline lookup yields CDR1 SGDLS and CDR2 YYNGEE. Filled out from reference TRBV9 and TRBJ1-2, the complete variable domain reads DSGVTQTPKHLITATGQRVTLRCSPRSGDLSVYWYQQSLDQGLQFLIQYYNGEERAKGNILERFSAQQFPDLHSELNLSSLELGDSALYFCASSPGPDRLWGTGYTFGSGTRLTVV.

The rearrangement links TRBV30 to TRBJ2-5; no reliable D call. This CDR3 has 11 amino acids. Trimming took off 8 bases at V and 0 bases at J, with 7 bases between the two ends. CDR1 and CDR2 from the germline V gene are GTSNPN and SVGIG (reference sequence). The CDR3 region has the DNA TGTGCCGCAGGCGACCAAGAGACCCAGTACTTC. This codes for CAAGDQETQYF.

The count of this clonotype is one. The gene calls are TRBV10-3 and TRBJ2-2; no firm D call. Germline CDR1 and CDR2: ENHRY and SYGVKD. V was clipped by 8 bases and J by 1 base, with 5 bases between them. The CDR3 length is 12 residues. CDR3 nucleotides: TGTGCCATCCGGCTGAACACCGGGGAGCTGTTTTTT. Translation: CAIRLNTGELFF.

V gene TRBV20-1 combines with J gene TRBJ2-1; TRBD2 matches 15 bases. Germline V CDR1 and CDR2: DFQATT, SNEGSKA (reference sequence). This CDR3 comprises 15 residues. Losses at the gene ends were 4 bases for V and 6 bases for J; bases not matched to a gene: 4. The CDR3 DNA reads as TGCAGTGCTATGTGGACTAGCGGGGGGGCCAATGAGCAGTTCTTC. It yields the protein CSAMWTSGGANEQFF.

This clonotype was seen repeatedly, ten times or more. The chain recombines TRBV19 with TRBJ2-5; 9 nucleotides match TRBD1. V dropped 6 bases and J dropped 4; count of bases not matched to a gene: 9. This CDR3 contains 15 residues. Germline V gene lookup returns CDR1 LNHDA and CDR2 SQIVND (reference sequence). The CDR3 DNA reads as TGTGCCAGTAGGGATACAGGGGGCCTCCGAGAGACCCAGTACTTC. Its translation: CASRDTGGLRETQYF.

This clonotype is labeled as medium-sized (0.01 to 0.1%). V gene TRBV12-3 or TRBV12-4 combines with J gene TRBJ1-6; 7 nucleotides match TRBD1. V shed 5 bases, J shed 4 bases, and the junction held 5 bases outside the gene matches. This CDR3 is built from 15 residues. Here the CDR3 DNA reads TGTGCCAGCAGTATCGAGACAGGGTATAATTCACCCCTCCACTTT. It yields the protein CASSIETGYNSPLHF.

This clonotype is medium-sized by share. V gene TRBV19 combines with J gene TRBJ2-7; D perhaps matches TRBD2 (5 bases). This CDR3 has 11 residues. With 7 bases removed from V and 6 bases from J, the gap between germline ends came to 10 bases. From germline, CDR1 is LNHDA and CDR2 SQIVND (reference sequence). The CDR3 DNA is TGTGCCAGTATGGGGAGTGGCGAGCAGTACTTC. It translates to CASMGSGEQYF.

In this sample, this clonotype is medium-sized (0.01 to 0.1%). The chain uses TRBV6-4 and TRBJ1-6; D unclear. This CDR3 region has 18 residues. Germline V lookup: CDR1 MRHNA, CDR2 SNTAGT. V gave up 6 bases and J gave up 0 bases, with 18 bases separating them. The CDR3 here is CASSPDEHLSSYNSPLHF. Written as DNA, the CDR3 is TGTGCCAGCAGCCCCGATGAGCATCTAAGCTCCTATAATTCACCCCTCCACTTT.

This clonotype has at least ten counts. The chain carries TRBV7-2 and TRBJ2-7, with D perhaps assigned TRBD1 or TRBD2 (5 bases each). V lost 1 base and J 5 bases, leaving 15 bases between the germline ends. This CDR3 has 15 residues. The germline V gene encodes CDR1 SGHTA and CDR2 FQGNSA. The CDR3: CASSLGSPGTHEQYF. CDR3 sequence (DNA): TGTGCCAGCAGCTTAGGAAGTCCAGGGACCCACGAGCAGTACTTC.

J is TRBJ1-6 and V is TRBV20-1; TRBD1 is a possible D gene (6 bases). The CDR3 is 13 residues long. The V gene's germline CDR1 is DFQATT and CDR2 SNEGSKA (reference sequence). V was pared by 6 bases and J by 13 bases, with 19 bases between. CDR3 region: CSAAGHLNFPLHF. The CDR3, as DNA: TGCAGTGCCGCGGGACACCTAAATTTCCCCCTCCACTTT.

This chain joins TRBV5-1 and TRBJ1-5; D uncertain. This CDR3 is built from 13 residues. Trimming removed 0 bases at V and 7 bases at J, with 8 bases between. Germline loops: CDR1 SGHRS, CDR2 YFSETQ. CDR3 DNA sequence: TGCGCCAGCAGCTTGGAGGCTAACCAGCCCCAGCATTTT. This translates into CASSLEANQPQHF.

This clonotype ranks as medium-sized. CDR3 coding DNA: TGTGCCAGCAGCGTCCGATCTGGACAGGGGTTCCACGAGCAGTACTTC. Residues: CASSVRSGQGFHEQYF. The rearrangement uses TRBV9 and TRBJ2-7; 9 bases line up with TRBD1. The J segment lost 5 bases and the V segment lost 2 bases, leaving 11 bases of the junction unmatched. The CDR3 runs 16 residues. Germline V gene lookup returns CDR1 SGDLS and CDR2 YYNGEE.

The chain is built from TRBV7-9 and TRBJ2-7, with 9 nucleotides matching TRBD1. V lost 5 bases to trimming and J lost 3 bases; unmatched junction nucleotides: 5. The CDR3 is 14 amino acids. Germline loops: CDR1 SEHNR, CDR2 FQNEAQ (reference sequence). CDR3 coding DNA: TGTGCCAGCAGCGCCCGGGACAGGGTCTACGAGCAGTACTTC. Translated, it gives CASSARDRVYEQYF.

J is TRBJ2-7 and V is TRBV5-1; TRBD1 agrees at 7 bases. CDR3 length: 15 residues. V trimming: 4 bases; J trimming: 2 bases; junction bases outside the gene matches: 9. CDR1 is SGHRS and CDR2 is YFSETQ in the germline V gene. CDR3 nucleotides: TGCGCCAGCAGCCCCGGGACAGAGGGTCCCTACGAGCAGTACGTC. Residues: CASSPGTEGPYEQYV.

This clonotype was seen ten or more times. A much larger clone differs from this one at a single base, so this may be a read error. The rearrangement joins TRBV6-4 to TRBJ2-3, with TRBD1 identical over 9 bases. The germline V gene encodes CDR1 MRHNA and CDR2 SNTAGT. The CDR3 runs 15 residues. The CDR3 DNA reads as TGTGCCAGCAGTCACTCTAGACAGGGGGCAGATACGCAGTATTTT. Residues: CASSHSRQGADTQYF.

The gene calls are TRBV7-9 and TRBJ1-1, with D uncertain. Trimming stripped 4 bases from V and 8 bases from J, with 8 bases between. The CDR3 has 11 residues. CDR1 and CDR2 from the germline V gene are SEHNR and FQNEAQ (reference sequence). The CDR3 DNA reads as TGTGCCAGCAGCTCTTCAATCGAAGCTTTCTTT. Translated, it gives CASSSSIEAFF.

This clonotype is deemed medium-sized. This chain links TRBV19 with TRBJ2-5, with 7 bases that match TRBD2. The length of the CDR3 is 16 residues. Unmatched junction bases numbered 12, after V lost 3 bases and J lost 5 bases. Looked up from germline, CDR1 is LNHDA and CDR2 is SQIVND (reference sequence). The CDR3 reads CASSIRTGGGGETQYF. For the CDR3, the DNA is TGTGCCAGTAGTATTCGAACGGGAGGAGGTGGGGAGACCCAGTACTTC.

The sample holds many counts of this clonotype. The CDR3 loop is CASSYSIGIENIQYF. The CDR3 coding sequence is TGTGCCAGCAGTTACTCGATAGGGATCGAAAACATTCAGTACTTC. V and J are TRBV6-2 or TRBV6-3 and TRBJ2-4; D uncertain. CDR1 MNHEY and CDR2 SVGEGT come from the germline V gene. Trimming removed 0 bases at V and 5 bases at J, with 11 bases between. The CDR3 length is 15 residues.

This clonotype was detected ten times or more. The chain uses TRBV12-3 or TRBV12-4 and TRBJ1-4; 7 bases map to TRBD1. This CDR3 spans 13 amino acids. Germline trimming cut 3 bases from V and 8 bases from J; bases unmatched to any gene: 3. The chain's CDR3 is CASSFRGREKLFF. The CDR3 DNA sequence: TGTGCCAGCAGTTTTAGGGGGCGGGAAAAACTGTTTTTT.

The V and J genes are TRBV19 and TRBJ2-1; 9 positions match TRBD2. Trimming cost V 3 bases and J 0 bases; bases outside gene matches: 3. The germline V gene encodes CDR1 LNHDA and CDR2 SQIVND (reference sequence). This CDR3 region has 16 residues. The CDR3 DNA reads TGTGCCAGTAGTATCCTAGCGGGAAACTCCTACAATGAGCAGTTCTTC. Translated, it gives CASSILAGNSYNEQFF.